This T cell receptor beta chain originates from a study of cytomegalovirus exposure and HLA in healthy donors (dated by TCRdb to about 2017). Broadly, across the study: In an earlier analysis of 587 of the donors, 276 Gb of sequence data and 117 million unique TCR beta sequences from 180 million or so T cells were reported. To decide whether each TCR beta V gene segment behaved as functional or pseudogenic, an earlier analysis of some 540 of the donors relied on high-throughput TCR beta sequencing. A later genetic analysis took genome-wide SNP genotypes for about 55% of the 666 donors and used that subset as a discovery cohort. The T cell repertoires of around 730 subjects were profiled by immunosequencing and related to cytomegalovirus serostatus. Of the approximately 400 genotyped donors, approximately 82% fell in the genetic ancestry cluster associated with self-reported Caucasian donors. Approximately 330 gigabases of sequencing data and 91 million or so unique TCR sequences made up an early release that covered about 640 HLA-typed donors. Across 398 genotyped donors of the cohort, an average of about 240,000 unique TCR beta nucleotide sequences per donor were sequenced, and roughly a sixth of those sequences were non-productive. Along with the roughly 670-subject first cohort, a separate validation cohort of over 90 different subjects was used. Typing coverage differed by locus: A, B, C, DRB1 and DQB1 were typed in roughly 629-640 donors, DQA1 in 500 to 550, DPA1 in some 570, and DPB1 in 450 to 490. All discovery cohort repertoires had been generated on a single sequencing platform. A later analysis re-analyzed previously published TCR beta repertoires from 660 or so donors and added high-resolution HLA genotyping to study TCR occurrence patterns. Donor age, sex, ethnicity and CMV serostatus were compiled alongside the repertoire data. Class I and class II HLA loci were covered by the typing at four-digit resolution. Rather than using new phenotypic data, the later analysis identified candidate immune exposures from TCR beta sequences and from how often those sequences occurred across donors. The study aimed to test whether signatures of past pathogen exposure could be identified by cataloging public T cell receptors. High-throughput TCR immunosequencing, statistical association of individual TCRs with disease status, and machine learning were combined to predict cytomegalovirus infection status. About five DR-DQ haplotypes were treated as single units for association and clustering because of strong linkage in the cohort. Paper-wide results and their limitations: According to a later genetic analysis, donors in an Asian-associated ancestry cluster had fewer N-insertions in productive TCRs than the approximately 670-donor mean. According to a later analysis, TCR association rates differed among HLA loci, with DRB1 alleles showing the most associated TCRs and HLA-C alleles showing the fewest. The sequencing pipeline was judged likely to have produced a cluster of highly shared sequence variants as a technical artifact. A few of the identified cytomegalovirus-associated TCR beta chains were confirmed in vitro to be specific for cytomegalovirus antigens. Compared with equally common non-associated chains, HLA-associated TCR beta chains in a later analysis were more clonally expanded and had lower generation probabilities. A further reported finding was that TCR beta sequences accurately predicted the HLA-A and HLA-B alleles for most subjects in the first cohort. Because counts were too low, 15 to 20 rarely observed V segments, including chromosome 9 orphons, were left out of the earlier analysis of over 550 of the donors. Roughly uniform sequencing depth across donors was assumed in presence/absence analyses, although this assumption may not hold. While some public TCRs were present in many individuals, most TCR sequences turned up only very rarely across donors. In both the original and validation cohorts, the classifier was reported to diagnose cytomegalovirus status with high specificity and sensitivity. Most CMV-associated TCR beta chains appeared to be HLA-restricted in a later analysis, and the HLA associations seemed to be driven largely by CMV exposure. The 87-base-pair reads could not distinguish some IMGT-functional V segments, including TRBV6-2 and TRBV6-3, so those segments were excluded. An earlier analysis of some 560 of the donors showed that most TCR beta V segments appeared in productive rearrangements either about 90% or about 30% of the time, which broadly matched IMGT annotations. According to the authors, the approach could potentially be generalized to other disease states and immunological phenotypes. At a false discovery rate of 0.05, a later analysis linked approximately 18,000 TCR beta sequences to specific HLA alleles. A later analysis reported that several top co-occurrence clusters appeared linked to parvovirus B19, influenza, CMV and Epstein-Barr virus. Only TCR beta chains were sequenced in this cohort, and the absence of alpha or paired-chain data limited detectable features. The study listed over 150 TCR beta chains as associated with cytomegalovirus. When HLA alleles, especially DR and DQ, strongly co-occurred, attributing TCR associations to individual alleles was difficult. Immune exposure information for the cohort was limited to CMV serostatus. Because some donors lacked HLA typing at each locus, the association tests relied only on the typed subset. Linkage disequilibrium might explain the correlated functional status among segregating V segments, but an unknown experimental factor could not be excluded. V-gene and J-gene trimming of TCR beta chains was associated with a missense DCLRE1C variant in a later genetic analysis, and the association was replicated in an independent cohort.

CDR1 is given as SGHRS and CDR2 as YFSETQ, both from the germline V gene. Including cysteine and phenylalanine, the CDR3 has 16 amino acids. Left in the record is the CDR3 DNA by itself, 48 bases read in frame from the first base. A distance of 11 bases separates the germline ends of V and J, which lose 0 bases and 0 bases respectively. The cohort was made up of hundreds of healthy bone marrow donors. At the time of sampling, every cohort member was nominally healthy, though immune exposures that went unrecorded were likely present. The donor was CMV seronegative and was included in the group of about 400 seronegative cohort members. A peripheral blood sample was collected from each donor, and TCR beta sequencing was performed on peripheral blood mononuclear cells. Genomic DNA extraction from the blood cell samples was performed with the Qiagen DNeasy Blood Extraction Kit. The method behind the library was the immunoSEQ multiplex PCR assay. For the multiplex PCR, a mixture combining 60 forward primers for TCR Vbeta segments and 13 reverse primers for TCR Jbeta segments was used. A multiplex PCR assay on genomic DNA amplified the CDR3 region of rearranged TCR beta genes. On the Illumina HiSeq System, the amplified TCR beta libraries were sequenced as 87-base-pair reads. Processing in the source paper ran as follows. In a later analysis, tens of millions of unique TCR beta chains were counted across the 650 to 750 repertoires, and roughly 9.9 million of these chains were shared by at least two donors. Raw reads were error-corrected and collapsed into unique sequences by a nearest-neighbor algorithm in which closely related sequences were merged to remove PCR and sequencing errors. V, D and J gene segments were assigned by aligning CDR3 sequences to IMGT reference sequences. For a sequence to be retained, a match of at least six nucleotides was required to both a V gene segment and a J gene segment. A rearrangement counted as productive if the CDR3 had no stop codons and remained in frame with V and J, and every other rearrangement counted as non-productive. CDR3 was defined by IMGT convention, running from the second conserved V-encoded cysteine to the conserved J-encoded phenylalanine. Sequences without an unambiguous match to a single V gene segment were excluded from the earlier analysis of approximately 560 of the donors. An earlier analysis of some 610 of the donors called V segments functional above 56.7% productive rearrangements and segregating when the between-donor standard deviation exceeded 5%. A statistical classification framework was built for diagnosing cytomegalovirus status from the catalog of TCR beta chain sequences. A later analysis assigned V and J genes by comparing TCR nucleotide sequences with IMGT/GENE-DB human TR gene sequences. Using the TCRdist pipeline, a later analysis assigned CDR3 sequences along with most-parsimonious VDJ recombination scenarios. In a later analysis, each TCR beta chain was defined by its CDR3 amino acid sequence together with its V-gene family, and reads without a unique V-gene family were excluded. As a way to deal with suspected cross-contamination and a sequencing artifact, a later analysis dropped approximately 570 nucleotide sequences that were highly shared and had low generation probability. In a later analysis, a clonal expansion index was calculated for each public chain from normalized within-repertoire ranks of inferred template counts. In a later analysis, generation probabilities were computed using a VDJ recombination model fitted to out-of-frame rearrangements, and the results were checked against IGoR. In a later analysis, hypergeometric tests were used to score TCR-TCR, TCR-HLA and TCR-CMV co-occurrence, with a repertoire-size bias correction applied to TCR pairs. To estimate false discovery rates, a later analysis permuted the HLA or CMV assignments 20 times. A later analysis grouped co-occurring TCRs with DBSCAN, adding TCRdist sequence similarity when clustering within HLA-allele-positive subsets. Repertoires with fewer than 30,000 or more than 120,000 public chains, plus five repertoires with anomalous nucleotide sharing, were excluded from co-occurrence clustering. In its TCRdb copy, this immuneACCESS table keeps in-frame sequences only and misses some clones. Where compared with another copy, unresolved V genes explain less than half of these, and the others have no known cause. The V and J calls and clone size were taken over from that table, and D and trimming were inferred from the DNA. The sample yields under 200,000 clones; around 81% were counted once. The top ten constitute approximately 5.1% of the sample.

As concerns this clone: No antigen is known for it. No qualities accompany the bases; no much larger clone lies one base away.

This sequence originates from a man in his forties in good health and CMV-seronegative. Sequenced: PBMCs. The rearrangement combines TRBV5-1 with TRBJ2-3, with no confident D gene call. The CDR3 in this case is CASSLAATLSTDTQYF. The DNA sequence is given as TGCGCCAGCAGCTTGGCCGCGACATTGAGCACAGATACGCAGTATTTT.